Following are 13 T cell receptor beta chains from one sample sequenced in a study of CD8+ T cells in alopecia areata. The treatment was: oral pan-JAK inhibitor, 5-10 mg twice daily. The authors extracted RNA and reverse transcribed it into cDNA as the sequencing template. Sequenced by immunoSEQ multiplex PCR; TCRdb stores in-frame clones only, minus some. Among over 100,000 clones, roughly 55% were seen once, and the ten largest hold 9% to 15%. Sequences were derived from CD8+ T cells sorted from blood, sampled at week 24, from a patient treated with tofacitinib. These receptors were collected from a human donor with alopecia areata.

The V and J genes are TRBV6-5 and TRBJ2-1; 8 nucleotides match TRBD1. CDR1 and CDR2 (germline): MNHEY, SVGAGI. This CDR3 contains 16 residues. J was trimmed by 7 bases and V by 0 bases; bases with no gene match: 8. The chain's CDR3 is CASSYSTGEVGNEQFF. CDR3 nucleotides: TGTGCCAGCAGTTACTCGACAGGGGAAGTGGGGAATGAGCAGTTCTTC.

The V call is TRBV5-5, the J call TRBJ2-7, with 10 bases identical to TRBD1. CDR1 is SGHKS and CDR2 is YYEKEE in the germline V gene (reference sequence). This CDR3 region has 16 residues. Losses at the gene ends were 4 bases for V and 4 bases for J; bases not matched to a gene: 11. The CDR3 is CASSQEGTGEGYEQYF. DNA of the CDR3: TGTGCCAGCAGCCAAGAGGGGACAGGGGAAGGGTACGAGCAGTACTTC.

The rearrangement joins TRBV7-9 to TRBJ1-1; the D gene is possibly TRBD1 (5 bases). CDR1 is SEHNR, CDR2 FQNEAQ, per germline (reference sequence). Trimming pared 4 bases from V and 4 bases from J, leaving 13 bases between. The CDR3 has 14 residues. The CDR3 protein is CASSYVWDGTEAFF. CDR3 bases: TGTGCCAGCAGCTACGTCTGGGACGGCACTGAAGCTTTCTTT.

CDR3 region: CALGGGTDTQYF. The CDR3 nucleotides read TGTGCCCTAGGGGGGGGCACAGATACGCAGTATTTT. The V call is TRBV30, the J call TRBJ2-3; TRBD2 might be the D (7 bases). The germline gives CDR1 GTSNPN, CDR2 SVGIG (reference sequence). V was cut by 8 bases and J by 1 base, with 10 bases left in between. The CDR3 covers 12 residues.

The chain joins TRBV7-6 to TRBJ2-5; no clear D gene. The end of the DNA is better explained by TRBJ2-7, so the J call may be wrong. The CDR3 totals 12 residues. Germline CDR1 SGHVS, CDR2 FNYEAQ. CDR3 bases: TGTGCCAGCAGCTTAGGGGTCTACGAGCAGTACTTC. Encoded protein: CASSLGVYEQYF.

The CDR3 DNA is TGTGCCAGCAGTTCGCTCGGGACAGGGGGCATCTACGAGCAGTACTTC. This encodes CASSSLGTGGIYEQYF. The chain combines TRBV27 with TRBJ2-7, with 12 positions matching TRBD1. The V gene's germline CDR1 is MNHEY and CDR2 SMNVEV (reference sequence). V was pared by 4 bases and J by 3 bases, with 7 bases of the junction left unmatched. The length of the CDR3 is 16 residues.

In DNA form, the CDR3 reads TGTGCCAGCAGTTGGGTAATGGGGGGGGACACTGAAGCTTTCTTT. It translates to CASSWVMGGDTEAFF. The V and J genes are TRBV27 and TRBJ1-1; D is perhaps TRBD1 (5 bases). CDR3 length: 15 residues. The germline V and J ends were trimmed by 4 bases and 3 bases, with 15 bases remaining between them. Germline CDR1 is MNHEY and CDR2 is SMNVEV (reference sequence).

CDR3 sequence reads: CASSLRRAGGTEAFF. DNA for the CDR3: TGTGCCAGCAGCCTAAGGAGGGCGGGGGGCACTGAAGCTTTCTTT. The chain has TRBV27 and TRBJ1-1, with a possible D match to TRBD1 (5 bases). Trimming pared 6 bases from V and 4 bases from J, leaving 18 bases between. The CDR3 sequence is 15 residues long. Per the germline V gene, CDR1 is MNHEY and CDR2 is SMNVEV (reference sequence).

The chain links TRBV27 to TRBJ1-5; 9 bases are shared with TRBD1. Germline CDR1 reads MNHEY; CDR2 reads SMNVEV (reference sequence). This CDR3 has 14 amino acids. The V segment lost 6 bases and the J segment 5 bases; nucleotides outside the gene matches: 5. The CDR3 DNA reads as TGTGCCAGCAGCCCGGGACAGGGCTATCAGCCCCAGCATTTT. Protein: CASSPGQGYQPQHF.

The rearrangement links TRBV7-8 to TRBJ1-5; TRBD1 matches at 10 bases. The V and J ends lost 5 bases and 4 bases, in that order; junction bases with no gene match: 11. CDR1 is SGHVS and CDR2 is FQNEAQ in the germline V gene. The CDR3 covers 17 residues. The chain's CDR3 is CASSMGSRGQGNQPQHF. The DNA of the CDR3 is TGTGCCAGCAGCATGGGATCCCGGGGACAGGGGAATCAGCCCCAGCATTTT. The variable domain in full, completed from reference TRBV7-8 and TRBJ1-5, reads GAGVSQSPRYKVAKRGQDVALRCDPISGHVSLFWYQQALGQGPEFLTYFQNEAQLDKSGLPSDRFFAERPEGSVSTLKIQRTQQEDSAVYLCASSMGSRGQGNQPQHFGDGTRLSIL.

Regarding this clone: Other DNA sequences in the same sample also yield this CDR3. The chain has TRBV30 and TRBJ1-1; TRBD1 might be the D (5 bases). Germline V gene lookup returns CDR1 GTSNPN and CDR2 SVGIG (reference sequence). Trimming removed 3 bases at V and 2 bases at J, with 10 bases between. The CDR3 runs 13 residues. This chain's CDR3 is CAWSRDGNTEAFF. CDR3 nucleotides: TGTGCCTGGAGCCGGGACGGCAACACTGAAGCTTTCTTT.

The chain has TRBV29-1 and TRBJ1-1, with a possible D match to TRBD1 (5 bases). Trimming cost V 4 bases and J 11 bases, with 20 bases left between them. This CDR3 has 13 residues. Germline CDR1 is SQVTM and CDR2 is ANQGSEA. The DNA of the CDR3 is TGCAGCGTTGTGTGGGGGGGGTGGCCAACGGCTTTCTTT. It yields the protein CSVVWGGWPTAFF.

The chain uses TRBV6-1 and TRBJ2-3; perhaps TRBD2 as D (6 bases). The CDR3 is made up of 15 amino acids. Germline V gene data show CDR1 as MNHNS and CDR2 as SASEGT. V lost 2 bases and J 1 base, leaving 10 bases between the germline ends. In DNA form, the CDR3 reads TGTGCCAGCAGTGAACGGGGGATACGCACAGATACGCAGTATTTT. It translates to CASSERGIRTDTQYF.